These 11 T cell receptor beta chains were sequenced from one sample in a study of molecular identifiers for immune sequencing clone quantification (dated by TCRdb to between 2017 and 2018). The protocol used for the library was PCR. Sequencing relied on an Illumina HiSeq 4000. In TCRdb, the public reads were trimmed at Q25 with fastp and aligned with MiXCR, with productive beta chains retained. Identical CDR3 proteins give one entry, which carries the most common genes and DNA. For this sample there are 40,000 to 45,000 distinct CDR3 sequences; 19% appear just once. In total, the top ten clones hold under 1.3% of the sample. The sequencing sample was made of naive CD8+ T cells from blood, with Jurkat cell RNA spiked in. The cell subset or site label on this specimen signifies: FACS-sorted CD8+CD4-CCR7+CD45RA+ naive T cells. Every receptor here comes from a human donor in good health. Some libraries in this study had Jurkat cell RNA spiked in.

This clonotype was observed at least ten times. The chain carries TRBV5-6 and TRBJ2-7; 9 bases fit TRBD1. Unmatched junction bases numbered 3, after V lost 0 bases and J lost 5 bases. The CDR3 is made up of 14 amino acids. Germline CDR1 and CDR2: SGHDT and YYEEEE. This CDR3 is CASSLGTGVHEQYF. As DNA, the CDR3 is TGTGCCAGCAGCTTGGGGACAGGGGTACACGAGCAGTACTTC. Based on the CDR3 plus reference TRBV5-6 and TRBJ2-7, the full variable domain is DAGVTQSPTHLIKTRGQQVTLRCSPKSGHDTVSWYQQALGQGPQFIFQYYEEEERQRGNFPDRFSGHQFPNYSSELNVNALLLGDSALYLCASSLGTGVHEQYFGPGTRLTVT.

This clonotype was seen at least ten times. This chain uses TRBV3-1 with TRBJ2-4; unclear D gene. The CDR3 totals 13 residues. Deletions cut 1 base from V and 5 bases from J, with 6 bases between. Germline-derived CDR1 and CDR2 are LGHDT and YNNKEL (reference sequence). CDR3 region: CASSQVNENIQYF. The CDR3 DNA is TGTGCCAGCAGCCAAGTGAACGAAAACATTCAGTACTTC.

This clonotype was counted many times. V gene TRBV28 combines with J gene TRBJ2-3, with TRBD2 matching over 10 bases. V shed 3 bases, J shed 3 bases, and the junction held 6 bases outside the gene matches. The CDR3 is 16 amino acids. The germline V gene has CDR1 MDHEN and CDR2 SYDVKM. CDR3 in amino acids: CASSFGAGGWTDTQYF. The CDR3 DNA reads as TGTGCCAGCAGTTTCGGAGCGGGAGGGTGGACAGATACGCAGTATTTT.

Many counts were recorded for this clonotype. This CDR3 reads CARSARLTSPRTDTQYF. CDR3 sequence (DNA): TGTGCCAGAAGCGCCCGCTTGACTAGCCCTCGTACAGATACGCAGTATTTT. The chain uses TRBV5-3 and TRBJ2-3; TRBD2 agrees at 7 bases. TRBV5-3 has ORF status, its function being uncertain. This CDR3 has 17 amino acids. V was clipped by 4 bases and J by 3 bases; unmatched bases: 14.

This clonotype occurred many times. J is TRBJ2-1 and V is TRBV9; no firm D call. The germline V gene encodes CDR1 SGDLS and CDR2 YYNGEE. The CDR3 spans 14 residues. V dropped 0 bases and J dropped 3 bases, with 7 bases sitting between them. The CDR3 nucleotides read TGTGCCAGCAGCGTAGGTACTGGCTACAATGAGCAGTTCTTC. This encodes CASSVGTGYNEQFF.

A note on this clonotype: Compared with germline, one end of the junction differs, possibly owing to a read error. The rearrangement joins TRBV20-1 to TRBJ1-1, with a tentative D call TRBD1 (5 bases). The length of the CDR3 is 14 residues. CDR1 and CDR2 from the germline V gene are DFQATT and SNEGSKA (reference sequence). In DNA form, the CDR3 reads TGCAGTATCCGGGATTGGGGGTCGTACACTGAAGCTTCCTTT. This sequence encodes CSIRDWGSYTEASF.

Concerning this clonotype: A read error is possible here, since a much larger clone lies one base away. The CDR3, as DNA: TGTGCCAGCAGCTTGGAAGACGGACGCTCCTACAATGGGCAGTTCTTC. This codes for CASSLEDGRSYNGQFF. The chain is built from TRBV5-5 and TRBJ2-1; D ambiguous. The germline V gene has CDR1 SGHKS and CDR2 YYEKEE (reference sequence). The CDR3 is 16 amino acids.

This clonotype was recorded many times. The chain links TRBV27 to TRBJ2-2; no reliable D call. This CDR3 comprises 11 residues. From germline, CDR1 is MNHEY and CDR2 SMNVEV (reference sequence). With 9 bases removed from V and 4 bases from J, the gap between germline ends came to 6 bases. Here the CDR3 reads CASRATGELFF. Here the CDR3 DNA reads TGTGCCAGTCGGGCCACCGGGGAGCTGTTTTTT.

Ten or more counts support this clonotype. The V call is TRBV9, the J call TRBJ1-1, with no clear D. The CDR3 loop spans 14 amino acids. Germline-derived CDR1 and CDR2 are SGDLS and YYNGEE. Trimming took 3 bases from V and 7 from J, leaving 16 bases between them. The CDR3 loop is CASSAKWEPGEAFF. The CDR3 DNA follows: TGTGCCAGCAGCGCCAAATGGGAGCCAGGTGAAGCTTTCTTT.

This clonotype was recorded many times. This chain uses TRBV6-5 with TRBJ2-7; D ambiguous. V dropped 2 bases and J dropped 2 bases, with 16 bases sitting between them. The germline CDR1 and CDR2 sequences are MNHEY and SVGAGI. The CDR3 has 16 residues. The CDR3 region has the DNA TGTGCCAGCAGTTACGCAACTCCACTAAACCCCTACGAGCAGTACTTC. It codes for CASSYATPLNPYEQYF.

The table lists this clonotype with many counts. The rearrangement links TRBV7-2 to TRBJ2-7; a weak D match, TRBD2 (6 bases). The CDR3 totals 15 residues. The germline V and J ends were trimmed by 3 bases and 1 base, with 13 bases remaining between them. Germline CDR1 is SGHTA and CDR2 is FQGNSA. The CDR3 bases are TGTGCCAGCAGCTTCTACGCGGGGACTTCCTACGAGCAGTACTTC. The encoded protein is CASSFYAGTSYEQYF.